A single sample is the source of the 13 T cell receptor beta chains below, sequenced in a study of blood T cell repertoires in COVID-19. Measured with immunoSEQ multiplex PCR; TCRdb has only the in-frame clones, and not every one. Found here are tens of thousands of clones, about 86% of them singletons; the top ten hold 5.5% to 8.5%. The sequencing sample was made of peripheral blood. The receptors were gathered from a man in his fifties with active COVID-19.

The chain is built from TRBV28 and TRBJ1-1; D remains ambiguous. The CDR3 covers 13 residues. CDR1 and CDR2 from the germline V gene are MDHEN and SYDVKM. V was pared by 4 bases and J by 6 bases, with 12 bases between. CDR3: CASSSGSYAEAFF. DNA for the CDR3: TGTGCCAGCAGTTCGGGGTCGTACGCTGAAGCTTTCTTT.

The chain couples TRBV19 to TRBJ1-3, with unresolved D. The germline V and J ends were trimmed by 5 bases and 4 bases, with 9 bases remaining between them. The CDR3 has 13 amino acids. Germline V CDR1 and CDR2: LNHDA, SQIVND (reference sequence). The CDR3 coding sequence is TGTGCCAGTAGTCAGTACAGCGGAAACACCATATATTTT. This codes for CASSQYSGNTIYF.

This clone was picked up one time. This chain connects TRBV18 to TRBJ1-2; D is perhaps TRBD1 (5 bases). Germline CDR1 KGHSH, CDR2 LQKENI. V was shortened by 0 bases and J by 8 bases, with 16 bases between the two germline ends. This CDR3 contains 15 residues. CDR3 region: CASSPPPGGRWGYTF. The DNA for the CDR3 is TGTGCCAGCTCACCACCGCCCGGGGGAAGATGGGGCTACACCTTC.

The gene calls are TRBV6-5 and TRBJ2-1; D gene unclear. Germline CDR1 reads MNHEY; CDR2 reads SVGAGI. Between the trimmed V and J ends, which lost 5 bases and 0 bases, there was a span of 5 bases. The CDR3 sequence is 13 residues long. The CDR3 here is CASSTSSYNEQFF. The CDR3 DNA sequence: TGTGCCAGCAGTACGAGCTCCTACAATGAGCAGTTCTTC.

The chain is built from TRBV2 and TRBJ2-2, with 7 bases lining up with TRBD2. The CDR3 loop spans 15 amino acids. Germline V gene data show CDR1 as SNHLY and CDR2 as FYNNEI. CDR3 in amino acids: CAVKRGQRSAGELFF. CDR3 DNA sequence: TGTGCGGTCAAGCGGGGTCAACGGTCTGCCGGGGAGCTGTTTTTT.

The chain is built from TRBV2 and TRBJ1-1, with D possibly being TRBD1 (6 bases). Germline CDR1 and CDR2: SNHLY and FYNNEI. This CDR3 has 15 amino acids. Trimming stripped 1 base from V and 4 bases from J, with 13 bases between. The CDR3 DNA sequence: TGTGCCAGCAGTGAAGTACAGGGCGGGAGCACTGAAGCTTTCTTT. Translated: CASSEVQGGSTEAFF. Supplemented by reference TRBV2 and TRBJ1-1, the full variable domain reads EPEVTQTPSHQVTQMGQEVILRCVPISNHLYFYWYRQILGQKVEFLVSFYNNEISEKSEIFDDQFSVERPDGSNFTLKIRSTKLEDSAMYFCASSEVQGGSTEAFFGQGTRLTVV.

This clone was picked up a small number of times. In DNA form, the CDR3 reads TGCGCCAGCAGCCAAGGAGGTATGTTAAGCAATCAGCCCCAGCATTTT. Protein: CASSQGGMLSNQPQHF. This chain uses TRBV4-1 with TRBJ1-5; no clear D. With 1 base removed from V and 1 base from J, the gap between germline ends came to 11 bases. CDR3 size: 16 residues. Germline V gene data show CDR1 as MGHRA and CDR2 as YSYEKL.

The rearrangement joins TRBV3-1 (or the pseudogene TRBV3-2) to TRBJ2-7; TRBD2 matches at 11 bases. Per the germline V gene, CDR1 is LGHDT and CDR2 is YNNKEL (reference sequence). V gave up 2 bases and J gave up 2 bases; unmatched junction bases: 8. The CDR3 length is 17 residues. This chain's CDR3 is CASSQTRTSGPPYEQYF. CDR3 nucleotide sequence: TGTGCCAGCAGCCAAACACGGACTAGCGGGCCTCCCTACGAGCAGTACTTC.

The chain employs TRBV28 and TRBJ2-7; 11 bases match TRBD1. Germline V gives CDR1 MDHEN, CDR2 SYDVKM. The V segment lost 5 bases and the J segment 6 bases; nucleotides outside the gene matches: 9. The CDR3 runs 15 residues. CDR3: CASSPLLDRGPEQYV. In DNA, the CDR3 is TGTGCCAGCAGTCCACTACTGGACAGGGGGCCCGAGCAGTACGTC.

The CDR3 here is CASSHRTGNTGELFF. As DNA, the CDR3 is TGTGCCAGCAGCCACCGGACAGGGAACACCGGGGAGCTGTTTTTT. J is TRBJ2-2 and V is TRBV11-2, with 7 nucleotides matching TRBD1. The CDR3 has 15 residues. From germline, CDR1 is SGHAT and CDR2 FQNNGV. V was clipped by 5 bases and J by 1 base; unmatched bases: 4.

This sequence joins TRBV21-1 and TRBJ2-7; whether TRBD1, the table's D call, matches the DNA was not checked. TRBV21-1 is tagged as a pseudogene. The CDR3 spans 16 residues. CDR3: CASRLGGQGPSGEQYV. CDR3 sequence (DNA): TGTGCCAGCCGCCTGGGAGGACAGGGCCCATCGGGGGAGCAGTACGTC.

The chain uses TRBV18 and TRBJ1-2; the D is unclear. The CDR3 is 15 amino acids. V dropped 3 bases and J dropped 0 bases, with 11 bases sitting between them. CDR1 is KGHSH and CDR2 is LQKENI in the germline V gene. The CDR3 coding sequence is TGTGCCAGCTCACCTGGTGCGGCACCTAACTATGGCTACACCTTC. Protein sequence: CASSPGAAPNYGYTF.

V is TRBV19 and J is TRBJ1-4; D is perhaps TRBD1 (5 bases). Germline CDR1 and CDR2: LNHDA and SQIVND (reference sequence). The CDR3 totals 11 residues. Trimming took off 6 bases at V and 8 bases at J, with 7 bases between the two ends. The DNA of the CDR3 is TGTGCCAGTAGCAACAGGGAAAAACTGTTTTTT. This gives the protein CASSNREKLFF.